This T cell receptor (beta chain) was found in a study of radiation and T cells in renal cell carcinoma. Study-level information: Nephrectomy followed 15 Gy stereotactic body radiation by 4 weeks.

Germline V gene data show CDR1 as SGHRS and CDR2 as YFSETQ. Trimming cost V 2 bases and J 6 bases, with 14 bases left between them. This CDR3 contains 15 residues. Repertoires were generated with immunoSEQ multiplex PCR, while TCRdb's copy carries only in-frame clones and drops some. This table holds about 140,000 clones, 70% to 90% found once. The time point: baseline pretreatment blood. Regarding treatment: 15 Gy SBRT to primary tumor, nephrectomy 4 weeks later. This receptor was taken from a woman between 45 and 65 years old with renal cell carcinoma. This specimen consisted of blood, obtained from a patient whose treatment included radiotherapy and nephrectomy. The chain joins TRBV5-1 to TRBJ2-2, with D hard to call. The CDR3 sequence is CASSLSSRWAGELFF. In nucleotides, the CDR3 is TGCGCCAGCAGCTTATCCTCCCGTTGGGCCGGGGAGCTGTTTTTT.